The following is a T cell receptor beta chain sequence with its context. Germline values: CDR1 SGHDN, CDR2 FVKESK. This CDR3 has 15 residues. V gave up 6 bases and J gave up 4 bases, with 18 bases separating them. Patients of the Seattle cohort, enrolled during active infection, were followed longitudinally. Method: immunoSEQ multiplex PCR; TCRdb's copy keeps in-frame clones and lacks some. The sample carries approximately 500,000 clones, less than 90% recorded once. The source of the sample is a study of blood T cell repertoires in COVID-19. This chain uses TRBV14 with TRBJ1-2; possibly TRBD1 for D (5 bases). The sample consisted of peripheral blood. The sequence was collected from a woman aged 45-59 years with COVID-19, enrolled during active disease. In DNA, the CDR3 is TGTGCCAGCAGTCACGGGACTGCTAACCCCTATGGCTACACCTTC. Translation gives CASSHGTANPYGYTF.